A few counts support the clone carrying this T cell receptor beta chain. The data were obtained in a study of T cell changes during pregnancy in multiple sclerosis. Per the germline V gene, CDR1 is SGHVS and CDR2 is FNYEAQ. J was trimmed by 15 bases and V by 4 bases; bases with no gene match: 4. This CDR3 contains 12 residues. Using immunoSEQ multiplex PCR, the repertoire was profiled, and TCRdb retains in-frame clones only, with some absent. In the table there are under 95,000 clones, roughly nine tenths of which are singletons. The input for sequencing was peripheral blood, taken after pregnancy. The TCR originated in a female donor in good health, enrolled as a control in a pregnancy study. The chain carries TRBV7-6 and TRBJ2-1, with 12 nucleotides matching TRBD2. The CDR3 loop reads CASSSGLAGPFF. DNA for the CDR3: TGTGCCAGCAGCTCCGGACTAGCGGGGCCGTTCTTC.